The 27 T cell receptor beta chains given below trace back to one sample, sequenced in a study of identical twins. Each CDR3 protein is one row after TCRdb ran MiXCR on the 5' RACE reads. The table includes about 240,000 distinct CDR3 sequences, about 10% detected once. The sequenced sample consisted of memory T cells sorted from blood. The receptors were gathered from a man aged 45-60 years in good health.

This clonotype was picked up many times. The rearrangement joins TRBV28 to TRBJ1-5, with D maybe TRBD1 (6 bases). Trimming shortened V by 2 bases and J by 6 bases, and 17 bases separated the two germline ends. Germline V lookup: CDR1 MDHEN, CDR2 SYDVKM. This CDR3 comprises 16 residues. The CDR3: CASSLIGGAAGQPQHF. CDR3 coding DNA: TGTGCCAGCAGTTTAATCGGGGGCGCGGCGGGTCAGCCCCAGCATTTT. Full variable domain (rest looked up from reference TRBV28 and TRBJ1-5): DVKVTQSSRYLVKRTGEKVFLECVQDMDHENMFWYRQDPGLGLRLIYFSYDVKMKEKGDIPEGYSVSREKKERFSLILESASTNQTSMYLCASSLIGGAAGQPQHFGDGTRLSIL.

This clonotype has ten or more counts. V usage is TRBV3-1 and J usage is TRBJ2-1; possible D gene TRBD2, 6 bases. The ends were cut back, 0 bases at V and 8 bases at J, with 8 bases in the middle. The CDR3 is 13 residues long. CDR1 is LGHDT, CDR2 YNNKEL, per germline (reference sequence). This CDR3 reads CASSQDAGYEQFF. The CDR3, as DNA: TGTGCCAGCAGCCAAGATGCGGGATATGAGCAGTTCTTC.

The chain employs TRBV6-1 and TRBJ2-3; 9 positions agree with TRBD2. The V gene end was trimmed by 5 bases and the J gene end by 6 bases; junction bases not matched to a gene: 12. The CDR3 has 16 residues. Germline CDR1 is MNHNS and CDR2 is SASEGT. The CDR3 here is CASSKSLAGLGDTQYF. The CDR3 DNA follows: TGTGCCAGCAGTAAATCACTAGCGGGCCTGGGGGATACGCAGTATTTT.

As DNA, the CDR3 is TGCAGTGCTAGCCTTGCGGGAGGGATCATAGATACGCAGTATTTT. Its protein is CSASLAGGIIDTQYF. The chain combines TRBV20-1 with TRBJ2-3; 9 bases line up with TRBD2. Losses at the gene ends were 3 bases for V and 5 bases for J; bases not matched to a gene: 9. CDR1 is DFQATT, CDR2 SNEGSKA, per germline (reference sequence). The CDR3 has 15 residues.

The chain has TRBV20-1 and TRBJ2-2; D may be TRBD2 (5 bases). CDR1 is DFQATT and CDR2 is SNEGSKA in the germline V gene (reference sequence). This CDR3 is built from 13 residues. V lost 3 bases to trimming and J lost 3 bases, with 8 bases between them. This chain's CDR3 is CSAREVYTGELFF. The CDR3 nucleotides are TGCAGTGCTAGGGAGGTTTACACCGGGGAGCTGTTTTTT.

Ten or more counts support this clonotype. The rearrangement joins TRBV10-3 to TRBJ2-7; D may be TRBD1 (5 bases). Germline-derived CDR1 and CDR2 are ENHRY and SYGVKD. Trimming stripped 3 bases from V and 0 bases from J, with 9 bases between. The CDR3 loop spans 14 amino acids. CDR3 DNA sequence: TGTGCCATCAGTGACTTTGACAGCTCCTACGAGCAGTACTTC. Its protein is CAISDFDSSYEQYF.

The gene calls are TRBV12-3 or TRBV12-4 and TRBJ1-1; TRBD1 aligns across 7 bases. The V segment lost 6 bases and the J segment 7 bases; nucleotides outside the gene matches: 11. This CDR3 region has 14 residues. The CDR3 DNA follows: TGTGCCAGCAGAAAGGACAGGATTGTTGGTGAAGCTTTCTTT. The encoded protein is CASRKDRIVGEAFF.

The sample holds many counts of this clonotype. The chain is built from TRBV6-1 and TRBJ1-2, with 7 nucleotides matching TRBD1. This CDR3 contains 13 residues. Germline loops: CDR1 MNHNS, CDR2 SASEGT. With V trimmed by 7 bases and J by 0 bases, 2 bases remained unmatched. Written as DNA, the CDR3 is TGTGCCAGCAAGGACAGGCCTAACTATGGCTACACCTTC. This encodes CASKDRPNYGYTF.

The gene calls are TRBV10-2 and TRBJ1-3; the D gene is possibly TRBD1 (5 bases). The CDR3 has 15 amino acids. V lost 9 bases and J lost 0, with 15 bases in between. Germline V CDR1 and CDR2: WSHSY, SAAADI. DNA of the CDR3: TGCGCCAGTTCTCGGGGACCGGACTCTGGAAACACCATATATTTT. Protein sequence: CASSRGPDSGNTIYF.

This clonotype was seen at least ten times. The chain uses TRBV10-3 and TRBJ1-6, with D unresolved. The V end was cut by 0 bases, the J end by 8 bases, with 2 bases between. Germline values: CDR1 ENHRY, CDR2 SYGVKD. The CDR3 is 12 amino acids. The DNA of the CDR3 is TGTGCCATCAGTGAGTCCTATTCACCCCTCCACTTT. It codes for CAISESYSPLHF.

Many counts were recorded for this clonotype. The gene calls are TRBV12-3 or TRBV12-4 and TRBJ1-5; 7 bases are a match to TRBD1. The CDR3 totals 13 residues. V lost 5 bases and J lost 7; bases outside the gene matches: 5. The CDR3 reads CASSMGQRQPQHF. DNA of the CDR3: TGTGCCAGCAGTATGGGACAGCGACAGCCCCAGCATTTT.

This clonotype was observed a handful of times. The chain uses TRBV24-1 and TRBJ2-1; 8 nucleotides align to TRBD1. The CDR3 runs 15 residues. V lost 4 bases to trimming and J lost 6 bases; unmatched junction nucleotides: 7. Germline CDR1 reads KGHDR; CDR2 reads SFDVKD. DNA for the CDR3: TGTGCCACCAGTGAAGGACAGGGTGTGGGCAATGAGCAGTTCTTC. Translated, it gives CATSEGQGVGNEQFF.

This clonotype was seen at least ten times. The rearrangement links TRBV7-6 to TRBJ2-3; TRBD2 aligns across 8 bases. CDR3 length: 15 amino acids. Germline loops: CDR1 SGHVS, CDR2 FNYEAQ. Trimming removed 4 bases from V and 4 bases from J; junction bases left unmatched: 7. This CDR3 reads CASSSKAGDADTQYF. The CDR3 DNA reads TGTGCCAGCAGCTCGAAAGCGGGAGATGCAGATACGCAGTATTTT.

This clonotype showed up just a few times. This rearrangement joins TRBV18 to TRBJ2-7; 10 nucleotides align to TRBD2. The trim removed 5 bases at V and 3 bases at J, leaving 13 bases unmatched. Germline values: CDR1 KGHSH, CDR2 LQKENI. CDR3 size: 17 residues. Here the CDR3 reads CASSIVKASGSFYEQYF. The CDR3 DNA reads TGTGCCAGCTCAATCGTAAAAGCTAGCGGGAGCTTCTACGAGCAGTACTTC. Full variable domain (missing parts from reference TRBV18 and TRBJ2-7): NAGVMQNPRHLVRRRGQEARLRCSPMKGHSHVYWYRQLPEEGLKFMVYLQKENIIDESGMPKERFSAEFPKEGPSILRIQQVVRGDSAAYFCASSIVKASGSFYEQYFGPGTRLTVT.

The chain carries TRBV27 and TRBJ1-1, with D maybe TRBD1 (5 bases). V lost 0 bases, J lost 4 bases, and 12 bases lay in between. The germline V gene encodes CDR1 MNHEY and CDR2 SMNVEV (reference sequence). The CDR3 has 15 residues. CDR3 in amino acids: CASSLSLQGATEAFF. The DNA for the CDR3 is TGTGCCAGCAGTTTATCACTCCAGGGTGCCACTGAAGCTTTCTTT.

V gene TRBV20-1 combines with J gene TRBJ2-1; D might be TRBD2 (6 bases). The V end was cut by 4 bases, the J end by 5 bases, with 21 bases between. Germline-derived CDR1 and CDR2 are DFQATT and SNEGSKA (reference sequence). There are 16 residues in the CDR3. Here the CDR3 reads CSATTQKRAANNEQFF. The CDR3 region has the DNA TGCAGTGCTACCACACAAAAGCGGGCGGCTAACAATGAGCAGTTCTTC.

In nucleotides, the CDR3 is TGTGCCAGCAGTGACTTTGGGACTACCACAGATACGCAGTATTTT. It is translated as CASSDFGTTTDTQYF. The V gene is TRBV25-1, the J gene TRBJ2-3, with 7 nucleotides matching TRBD2. Trimming took 3 bases from V and 2 from J; bases not matched to a gene: 5. CDR3 size: 15 residues. The V gene's germline CDR1 is MGHDK and CDR2 SYGVNS.

Concerning this clonotype: A much larger clone is a single base away; this may be a read error. The chain combines TRBV11-2 with TRBJ2-3, with TRBD1 matching 9 bases. Germline V gene data show CDR1 as SGHAT and CDR2 as FQNNGV. The CDR3 has 15 residues. The CDR3 here is CASSLVGQGGDTEYF. In nucleotides, the CDR3 is TGTGCCAGCAGCTTAGTGGGACAGGGAGGAGATACGGAGTATTTT.

This clonotype was picked up many times. The rearrangement uses TRBV5-1 and TRBJ2-3; D unresolved. This CDR3 is 14 amino acids long. Trimming took off 0 bases at V and 4 bases at J, with 9 bases between the two ends. Germline V gene sequence: CDR1 SGHRS, CDR2 YFSETQ. The CDR3 DNA reads TGCGCCAGCAGCTTGGGGCAGGAGTCAGATACGCAGTATTTT. Translated: CASSLGQESDTQYF. Full variable domain (outside the CDR3, taken from reference TRBV5-1 and TRBJ2-3): KAGVTQTPRYLIKTRGQQVTLSCSPISGHRSVSWYQQTPGQGLQFLFEYFSETQRNKGNFPGRFSGRQFSNSRSEMNVSTLELGDSALYLCASSLGQESDTQYFGPGTRLTVL.

This clonotype was observed at least ten times. This sequence joins TRBV5-1 and TRBJ2-2; D is undetermined. Germline CDR1 reads SGHRS; CDR2 reads YFSETQ. The CDR3 covers 13 residues. The V gene lost 5 bases and the J gene lost 5 bases, with 10 bases spanning the gap. The CDR3 spells CASSSKDTGELFF. DNA of the CDR3: TGCGCCAGCAGTTCAAAGGATACCGGGGAGCTGTTTTTT.

There are many counts of this clonotype. The rearrangement joins TRBV7-9 to TRBJ2-7; 10 positions match TRBD1. The CDR3 has 15 amino acids. V lost 5 bases to trimming and J lost 2 bases; unmatched junction nucleotides: 6. The germline V gene encodes CDR1 SEHNR and CDR2 FQNEAQ (reference sequence). DNA of the CDR3: TGTGCCAGCAGCGTGACAGGGGGCAACGCCTACGAGCAGTACTTC. Protein sequence: CASSVTGGNAYEQYF.

This clonotype was detected only a few times. The genes are TRBV20-1 and TRBJ1-2, with a possible D match to TRBD1 (5 bases). This CDR3 spans 11 amino acids. V lost 7 bases and J lost 1, with 7 bases in between. Germline CDR1 and CDR2: DFQATT and SNEGSKA (reference sequence). The CDR3: CSGGRNYGYTF. The CDR3 nucleotides are TGCAGTGGGGGACGTAACTATGGCTACACCTTC.

V and J are TRBV15 and TRBJ2-1; 10 positions agree with TRBD1. This CDR3 contains 16 residues. Germline CDR1 is LNHNV and CDR2 is YYDKDF (reference sequence). The trim removed 3 bases at V and 7 bases at J, leaving 9 bases unmatched. CDR3 loop: CATSSPGQGIGNEQFF. The CDR3 DNA is TGTGCCACCAGCAGCCCGGGACAGGGGATCGGGAATGAGCAGTTCTTC.

At least ten counts were recorded for this clonotype. The chain recombines TRBV9 with TRBJ2-2, with D perhaps TRBD2 (6 bases). The V and J ends lost 6 bases and 4 bases respectively, with 22 bases between them. Germline V gives CDR1 SGDLS, CDR2 YYNGEE. This CDR3 spans 17 amino acids. CDR3 protein: CASTRGTGGTFTGELFF. CDR3 sequence (DNA): TGTGCCAGCACCCGAGGGACTGGCGGGACTTTCACCGGGGAGCTGTTTTTT.

Ten or more counts support this clonotype. DNA for the CDR3: TGCAGTGCGGAGTCGACAGGAAACTCCTACGAGCAGTACTTC. Protein product: CSAESTGNSYEQYF. The rearrangement uses TRBV20-1 and TRBJ2-7; maybe TRBD1 (6 bases). The length of the CDR3 is 14 residues. Germline V lookup: CDR1 DFQATT, CDR2 SNEGSKA (reference sequence). V was trimmed by 6 bases and J by 0 bases, leaving 15 bases between them.

Ten or more counts support this clonotype. The chain combines TRBV2 with TRBJ1-5; D not resolved. The V gene's germline CDR1 is SNHLY and CDR2 FYNNEI. CDR3 length: 13 residues. V lost 5 bases, J lost 3 bases, and 8 bases lay in between. Here the CDR3 DNA reads TGTGCCAGCAGTAGGGAGTTCAATCAGCCCCAGCATTTT. It translates to CASSREFNQPQHF.

Only a few counts were recorded for this clonotype. The chain couples TRBV30 to TRBJ2-1, with D perhaps matching TRBD1 or TRBD2 (6 bases each). Germline CDR1 and CDR2: GTSNPN and SVGIG (reference sequence). The CDR3 consists of 12 residues. Trimming shortened V by 4 bases and J by 9 bases, and 13 bases separated the two germline ends. CDR3 protein: CAWNLGGGEQFF. CDR3 nucleotides: TGTGCCTGGAATCTGGGGGGCGGTGAGCAGTTCTTC.